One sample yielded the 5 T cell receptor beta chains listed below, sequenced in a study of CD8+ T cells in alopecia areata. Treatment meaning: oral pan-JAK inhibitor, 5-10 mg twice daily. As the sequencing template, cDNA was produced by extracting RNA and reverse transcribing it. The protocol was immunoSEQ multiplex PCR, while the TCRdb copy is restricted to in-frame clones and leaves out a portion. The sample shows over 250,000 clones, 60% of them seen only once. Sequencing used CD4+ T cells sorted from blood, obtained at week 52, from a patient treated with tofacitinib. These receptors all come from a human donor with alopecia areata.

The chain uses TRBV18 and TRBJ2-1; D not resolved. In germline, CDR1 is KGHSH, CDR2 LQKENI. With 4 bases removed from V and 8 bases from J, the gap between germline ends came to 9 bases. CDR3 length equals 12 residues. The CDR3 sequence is CASSLARDEQFF. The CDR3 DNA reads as TGTGCCAGCTCACTAGCTCGGGATGAGCAGTTCTTC.

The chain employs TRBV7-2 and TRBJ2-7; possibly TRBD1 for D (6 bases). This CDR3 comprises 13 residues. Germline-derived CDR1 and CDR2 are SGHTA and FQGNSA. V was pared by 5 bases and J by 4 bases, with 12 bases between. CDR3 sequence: CASSVDRAYEQYF. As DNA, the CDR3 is TGTGCCAGCAGCGTGGACAGAGCTTACGAGCAGTACTTC.

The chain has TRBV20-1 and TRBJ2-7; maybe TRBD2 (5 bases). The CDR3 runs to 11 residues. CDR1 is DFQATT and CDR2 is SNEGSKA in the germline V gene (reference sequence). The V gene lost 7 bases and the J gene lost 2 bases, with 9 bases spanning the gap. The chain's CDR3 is CSVGRAYEQYF. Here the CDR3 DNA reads TGCAGTGTCGGGCGGGCCTACGAGCAGTACTTC.

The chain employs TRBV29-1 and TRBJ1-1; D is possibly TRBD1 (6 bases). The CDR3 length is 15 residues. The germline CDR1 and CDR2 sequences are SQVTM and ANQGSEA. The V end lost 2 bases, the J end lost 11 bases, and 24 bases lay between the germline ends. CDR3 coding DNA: TGCAGCGTTGAATACTATGGCAGGGGTACACTGAATGCTTTCTTT. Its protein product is CSVEYYGRGTLNAFF. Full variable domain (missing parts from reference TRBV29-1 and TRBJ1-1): SAVISQKPSRDICQRGTSLTIQCQVDSQVTMMFWYRQQPGQSLTLIATANQGSEATYESGFVIDKFPISRPNLTFSTLTVSNMSPEDSSIYLCSVEYYGRGTLNAFFGQGTRLTVV.

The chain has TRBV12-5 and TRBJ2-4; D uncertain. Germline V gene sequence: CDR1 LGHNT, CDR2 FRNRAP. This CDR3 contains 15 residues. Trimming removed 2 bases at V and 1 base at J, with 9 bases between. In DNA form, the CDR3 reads TGTGCTAGTGGTTTGTCCGTTGGGGCCAAAAACATTCAGTACTTC. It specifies CASGLSVGAKNIQYF.